The T cell receptor beta chain described here comes from a study of CXCR3-negative and CXCR3-positive naive CD8 T cells (dated by TCRdb to about 2019). Study-wide context: In total, some 130 million TRB reads were obtained, or roughly 1.5 +/- 0.3 million reads per library. Diversity and physicochemical repertoire analyses covered about a dozen donors pooled from two independent experiments. TRBV-TRBJ cluster analysis included naive subsets from a handful of donors and memory cells from 3 donors.

The CDR3 sequence holds 13 residues, the cysteine and phenylalanine included. No DNA accompanies this entry. The germline V gene yields SGHRS for CDR1 and YFSETQ for CDR2. Study-level results and caveats: Freshly isolated PBMCs were used for most assays because CXCR3 expression went down partially after cryopreservation. Naive CXCR3-negative and CXCR3-positive cells from the same donor showed similar TRBV-TRBJ usage, whereas memory cells showed distinct patterns. Because surface CD5, which has been linked to self-reactivity in mice, was comparable between naive subsets, TCR interaction strength was also inferred from TRB CDR3 physicochemical properties. Both naive subsets had comparably high repertoire diversity, while memory CD8+ T cells had much lower repertoire diversity.

Each CD8+ T cell subset was flow-sorted in triplicate, and 250,000 to 300,000 cells per subset were placed directly into RLT lysis buffer. Peripheral blood mononuclear cells were isolated from buffy coats using standard density gradient centrifugation. Total RNA was extracted from sorted cells using an RNeasy Mini Kit. In the case of this clonotype: Its antigen is currently not known.

Instrument on record: NextSeq 550. The Human TCR Profiling Kit (MiLaboratory) was used to prepare UMI-labeled 5' RACE TRB cDNA libraries. The full amount of extracted RNA was used for cDNA synthesis, and the full amount of resulting cDNA was used for PCR amplification. Libraries were prepared in parallel using an identical number of PCR cycles. On the authors' methods: About 57,000 +/- 9,900 unique UMI-labeled TRB cDNA molecules per library were extracted with MIGEC and MiXCR, with at least two reads per UMI required. Each library averaged about 40,000 +/- 10,000 functional in-frame TRB CDR3 nucleotide clonotypes without stop codons. After downsampling to 5000 UMI-labeled TRB molecules per sample, diversity metrics, including normalized Shannon-Wiener and Chao1, were computed in VDJtools. VDJtools was used to calculate clonotype-size-weighted physicochemical properties of the central five CDR3 residues, namely interaction energy, strength, volume and Kidera factor 4. TCRdb reprocessed the sequencing reads and holds a single record per CDR3 protein sequence, with no DNA. TCRdb's processing, not the authors' own work, is the source of the V and J calls. The sample has roughly 40,000 distinct CDR3 sequences on record. Clones ranked in the top ten supply approximately 7.7% of the sample.

Sequencing input: memory CD8+ T cells from blood. In the paper's terms, the cell subset or site label means: conventional CD8+ memory T cells (TMEM), sorted as controls. This chain is built from TRBV5-1 and TRBJ2-7; TCRdb proposes TRBD1, but this gene call is untestable without DNA. The clonotype originates from a human donor in good health. Some clones in this sample may be carry-over from other donors' samples. CDR3 protein: CASSFGGLNEQYF.